These 5 T cell receptor beta chains originate from one sample sequenced in a study of blood T cell repertoires in COVID-19 (dated by TCRdb to 2018 to 2020). Library construction relied on the immunoSEQ multiplex PCR assay. As stored in TCRdb, this immuneACCESS dataset retains in-frame rearrangements with V and J assigned. A fraction of the clones does not appear; measured against another copy, unresolved V genes explain less than half of the discrepancy, and the remainder lacks a known reason. The sample has 250,000 to 350,000 clones on record, about nine tenths of them singletons. Roughly 2.9% of the sample is in the top ten clones. The sample taken for sequencing was peripheral blood. These receptors all stem from a woman aged 30 to 39 with COVID-19, enrolled during active disease.

The chain is built from TRBV9 and TRBJ2-7; 14 bases are shared with TRBD2. The length of the CDR3 is 16 residues. Germline CDR1 SGDLS, CDR2 YYNGEE. V was clipped by 2 bases and J by 5 bases; unmatched bases: 6. The CDR3 DNA follows: TGTGCCAGCAGCGTGGGGACTAGCGGGAGTTTCCACGAGCAGTACTTC. Its protein product is CASSVGTSGSFHEQYF.

A note on this clone: Other DNA sequences in the same sample also yield this CDR3. V is TRBV5-1 and J is TRBJ2-7, with D possibly TRBD2 on 5 matching bases. CDR1 and CDR2 (germline): SGHRS, YFSETQ. There are 12 residues in the CDR3. With 4 bases removed from V and 1 base from J, the gap between germline ends came to 6 bases. In nucleotides, the CDR3 is TGCGCCAGCAGCAGCGGATCCTACGAGCAGTACTTC. Translation gives CASSSGSYEQYF. The full variable domain, in which reference TRBV5-1 and TRBJ2-7 provide the parts outside the CDR3, is KAGVTQTPRYLIKTRGQQVTLSCSPISGHRSVSWYQQTPGQGLQFLFEYFSETQRNKGNFPGRFSGRQFSNSRSEMNVSTLELGDSALYLCASSSGSYEQYFGPGTRLTVT.

The CDR3 DNA reads as TGTGCCACCTCGGGCGGGGGGCGTGGTGAAGCTTTCTTT. Its translation: CATSGGGRGEAFF. V is TRBV10-3 and J is TRBJ1-1, with D possibly being TRBD1 (6 bases). With 10 bases removed from V and 7 bases from J, the gap between germline ends came to 19 bases. This CDR3 has 13 amino acids. Germline V CDR1 and CDR2: ENHRY, SYGVKD.

This sequence joins TRBV6-5 and TRBJ2-1; 7 bases are a match to TRBD2. The V and J ends lost 4 bases and 0 bases, in that order; junction bases with no gene match: 6. The CDR3 length is 16 residues. The V gene's germline CDR1 is MNHEY and CDR2 SVGAGI. DNA of the CDR3: TGTGCCAGCAGTTTTACTAGCGCCGACTCCTACAATGAGCAGTTCTTC. It translates to CASSFTSADSYNEQFF.

The chain links TRBV2 to TRBJ1-1; a possible D gene is TRBD1 (5 bases). The CDR3 is made up of 14 amino acids. CDR1 and CDR2 from the germline V gene are SNHLY and FYNNEI. The V end lost 1 base, the J end lost 5 bases, and 11 bases lay between the germline ends. DNA for the CDR3: TGTGCCAGCAGTGAAGTCCAGGGTGGAACTGAAGCTTTCTTT. It specifies CASSEVQGGTEAFF.